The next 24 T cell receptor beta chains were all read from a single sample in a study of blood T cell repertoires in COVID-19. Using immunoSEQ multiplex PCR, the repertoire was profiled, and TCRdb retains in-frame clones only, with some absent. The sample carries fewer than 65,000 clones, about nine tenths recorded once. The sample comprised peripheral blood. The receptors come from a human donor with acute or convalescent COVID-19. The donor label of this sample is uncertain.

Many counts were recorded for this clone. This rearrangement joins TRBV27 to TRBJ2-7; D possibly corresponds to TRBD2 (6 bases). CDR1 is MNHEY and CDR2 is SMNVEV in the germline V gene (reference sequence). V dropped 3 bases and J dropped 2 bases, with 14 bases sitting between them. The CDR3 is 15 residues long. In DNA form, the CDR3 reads TGTGCCAGCAGTTTGGTTGGAGGGTCCACCTACGAGCAGTACTTC. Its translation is CASSLVGGSTYEQYF.

CDR3 bases: TGTGCCAGCAGTGAAGGGCAGCAAGAGACCCAGTACTTC. Its translation: CASSEGQQETQYF. V gene TRBV2 combines with J gene TRBJ2-5; D unclear. Trimming stripped 1 base from V and 2 bases from J, with 5 bases between. In germline, CDR1 is SNHLY, CDR2 FYNNEI. This CDR3 is built from 13 residues.

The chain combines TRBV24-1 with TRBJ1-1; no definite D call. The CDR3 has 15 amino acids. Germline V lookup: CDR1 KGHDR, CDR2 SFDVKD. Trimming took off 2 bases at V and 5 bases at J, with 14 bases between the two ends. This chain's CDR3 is CATSDSTRLETEAFF. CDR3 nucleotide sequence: TGTGCCACCAGTGATTCTACTCGACTCGAAACTGAAGCTTTCTTT.

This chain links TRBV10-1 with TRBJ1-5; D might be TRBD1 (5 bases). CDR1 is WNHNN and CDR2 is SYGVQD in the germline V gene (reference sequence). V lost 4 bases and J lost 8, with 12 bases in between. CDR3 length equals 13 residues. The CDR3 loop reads CASSGWGGEPQHF. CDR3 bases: TGCGCCAGCAGTGGCTGGGGAGGGGAGCCCCAGCATTTT.

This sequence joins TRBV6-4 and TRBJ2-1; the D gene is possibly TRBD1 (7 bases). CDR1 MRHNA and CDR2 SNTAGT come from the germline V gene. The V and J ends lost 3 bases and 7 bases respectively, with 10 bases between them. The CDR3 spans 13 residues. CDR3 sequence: CASSEEGANEQFF. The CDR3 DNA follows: TGTGCCAGCAGTGAGGAGGGGGCGAATGAGCAGTTCTTC.

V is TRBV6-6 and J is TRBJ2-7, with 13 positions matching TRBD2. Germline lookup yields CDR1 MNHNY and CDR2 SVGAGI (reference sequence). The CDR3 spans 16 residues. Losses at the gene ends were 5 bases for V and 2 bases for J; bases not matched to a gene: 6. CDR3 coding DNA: TGTGCCAGCAGTCCTACACTAGCGGGGGGGCCCTACGAGCAGTACGTC. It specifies CASSPTLAGGPYEQYV.

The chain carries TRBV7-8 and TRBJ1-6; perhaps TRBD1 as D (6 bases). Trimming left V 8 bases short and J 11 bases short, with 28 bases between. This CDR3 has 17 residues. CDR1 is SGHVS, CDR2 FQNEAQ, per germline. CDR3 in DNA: TGTGCCAGCGGCCTCGCGTGGGGGGGCCCCAATCGGGCACCCCTCCACTTT. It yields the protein CASGLAWGGPNRAPLHF.

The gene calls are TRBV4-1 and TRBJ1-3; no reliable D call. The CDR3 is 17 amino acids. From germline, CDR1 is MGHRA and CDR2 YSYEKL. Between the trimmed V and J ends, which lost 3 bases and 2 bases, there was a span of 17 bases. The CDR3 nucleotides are TGCGCCAGCAGCCATCCCCGGGGAGATACAACTGGAAACACCATATATTTT. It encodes CASSHPRGDTTGNTIYF.

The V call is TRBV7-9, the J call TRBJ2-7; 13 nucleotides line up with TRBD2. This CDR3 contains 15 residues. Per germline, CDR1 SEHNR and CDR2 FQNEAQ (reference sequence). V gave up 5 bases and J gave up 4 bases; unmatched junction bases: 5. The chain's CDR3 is CASSPTSGRGYEQYF. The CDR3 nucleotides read TGTGCCAGCAGCCCAACTAGCGGGAGGGGTTACGAGCAGTACTTC.

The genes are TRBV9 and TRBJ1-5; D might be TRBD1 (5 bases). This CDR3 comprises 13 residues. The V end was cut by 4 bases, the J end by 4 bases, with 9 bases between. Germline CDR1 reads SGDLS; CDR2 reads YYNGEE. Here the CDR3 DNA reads TGTGCCAGCAGCCCAGACAGTAATCAGCCCCAGCATTTT. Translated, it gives CASSPDSNQPQHF. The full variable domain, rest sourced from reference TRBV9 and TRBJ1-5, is DSGVTQTPKHLITATGQRVTLRCSPRSGDLSVYWYQQSLDQGLQFLIQYYNGEERAKGNILERFSAQQFPDLHSELNLSSLELGDSALYFCASSPDSNQPQHFGDGTRLSIL.

The CDR3 DNA is TGTGCCAGCAGCGCCCGGACTAGCGGTCGAAAAGGAGATACGCAGTATTTT. Amino acid sequence: CASSARTSGRKGDTQYF. V usage is TRBV9 and J usage is TRBJ2-3; 10 nucleotides align to TRBD2. Unmatched junction bases numbered 12, after V lost 3 bases and J lost 5 bases. CDR3 length equals 17 residues. Germline V lookup: CDR1 SGDLS, CDR2 YYNGEE.

CDR3 DNA sequence: TGTGCCAGCAGCCAAGTAGAGGGCCTTGGAGATACGCAGTATTTT. The encoded protein is CASSQVEGLGDTQYF. This rearrangement joins TRBV3-1 (or the pseudogene TRBV3-2) to TRBJ2-3, with D maybe TRBD2 (5 bases). There are 15 residues in the CDR3. Trimming removed 1 base from V and 5 bases from J, with 13 bases in between. Germline V gene data show CDR1 as LGHDT and CDR2 as YNNKEL (reference sequence).

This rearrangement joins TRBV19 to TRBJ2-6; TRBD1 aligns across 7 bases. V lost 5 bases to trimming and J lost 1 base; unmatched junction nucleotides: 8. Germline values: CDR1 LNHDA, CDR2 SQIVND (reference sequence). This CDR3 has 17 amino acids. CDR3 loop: CASSVGTASSGANVLTF. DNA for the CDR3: TGTGCCAGTAGTGTCGGGACAGCCTCATCTGGGGCCAACGTCCTGACTTTC.

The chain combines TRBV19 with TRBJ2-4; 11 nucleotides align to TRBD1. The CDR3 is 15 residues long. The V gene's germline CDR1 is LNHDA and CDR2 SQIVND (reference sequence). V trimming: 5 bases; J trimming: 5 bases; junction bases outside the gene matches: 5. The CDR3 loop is CASSLGQGVQNIQYF. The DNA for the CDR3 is TGTGCCAGTAGTTTGGGACAGGGGGTGCAAAACATTCAGTACTTC.

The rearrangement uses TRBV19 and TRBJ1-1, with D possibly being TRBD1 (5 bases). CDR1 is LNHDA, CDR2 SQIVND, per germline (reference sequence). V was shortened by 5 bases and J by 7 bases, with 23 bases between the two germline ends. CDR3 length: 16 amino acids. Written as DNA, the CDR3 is TGTGCCAGTAGTGCGGCAGCAGGGACCCCGCGGGGTGAAGCTTTCTTT. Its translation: CASSAAAGTPRGEAFF.

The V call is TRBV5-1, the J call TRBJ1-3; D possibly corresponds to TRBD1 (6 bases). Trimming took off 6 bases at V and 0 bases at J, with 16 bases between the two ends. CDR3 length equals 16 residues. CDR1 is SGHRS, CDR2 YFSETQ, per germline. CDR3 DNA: TGCGCCAGCAAGCGGGGGGGCCCCGACTCTGGAAACACCATATATTTT. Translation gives CASKRGGPDSGNTIYF.

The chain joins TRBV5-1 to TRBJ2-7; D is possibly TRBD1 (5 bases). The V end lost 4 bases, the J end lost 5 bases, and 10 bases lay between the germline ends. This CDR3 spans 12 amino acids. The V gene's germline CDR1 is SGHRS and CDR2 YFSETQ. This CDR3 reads CASSPGIDEQYF. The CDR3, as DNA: TGCGCCAGCAGCCCAGGGATAGACGAGCAGTACTTC.

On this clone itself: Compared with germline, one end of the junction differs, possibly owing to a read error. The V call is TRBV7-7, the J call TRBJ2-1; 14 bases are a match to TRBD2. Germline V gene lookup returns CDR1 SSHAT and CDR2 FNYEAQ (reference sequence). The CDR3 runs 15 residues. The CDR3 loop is CASSRLAGGLGEQFF. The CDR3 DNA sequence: TGTGCTAGCAGCCGACTAGCGGGAGGGCTAGGAGAGCAGTTCTTC.

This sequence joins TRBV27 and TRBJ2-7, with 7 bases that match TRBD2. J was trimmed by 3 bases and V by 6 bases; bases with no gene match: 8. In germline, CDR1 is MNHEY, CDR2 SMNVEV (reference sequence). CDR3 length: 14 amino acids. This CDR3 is CASSLAGVHYEQYF. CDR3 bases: TGTGCCAGCAGCCTGGCGGGGGTACACTACGAGCAGTACTTC.

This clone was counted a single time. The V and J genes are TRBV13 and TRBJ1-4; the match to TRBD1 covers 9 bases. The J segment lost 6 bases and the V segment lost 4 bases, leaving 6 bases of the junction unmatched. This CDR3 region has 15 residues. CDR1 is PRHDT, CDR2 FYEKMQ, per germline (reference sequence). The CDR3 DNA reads TGTGCCAGCAGCTACACCGGGACAGGGCATGAAAAACTGTTTTTT. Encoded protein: CASSYTGTGHEKLFF.

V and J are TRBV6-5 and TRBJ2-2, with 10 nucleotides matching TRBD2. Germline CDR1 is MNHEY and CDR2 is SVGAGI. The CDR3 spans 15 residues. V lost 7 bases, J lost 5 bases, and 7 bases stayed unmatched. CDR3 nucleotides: TGTGCCAGCACCCCGGCTAGCGGGAGAACCGGGGAGCTGTTTTTT. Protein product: CASTPASGRTGELFF.

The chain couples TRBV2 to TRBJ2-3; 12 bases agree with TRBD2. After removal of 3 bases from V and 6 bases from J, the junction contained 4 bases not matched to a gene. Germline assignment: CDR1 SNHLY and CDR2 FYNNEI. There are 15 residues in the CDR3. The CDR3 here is CASSETSGGLDTQYF. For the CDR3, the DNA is TGTGCCAGCAGTGAGACTAGCGGGGGATTGGATACGCAGTATTTT.

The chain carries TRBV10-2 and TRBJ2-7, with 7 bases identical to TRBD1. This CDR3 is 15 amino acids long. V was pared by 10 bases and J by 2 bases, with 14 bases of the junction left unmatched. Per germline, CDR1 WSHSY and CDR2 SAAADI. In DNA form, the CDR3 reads TGCGCCACAAAATATAGACAGGGCCCCACCTACGAGCAGTACGTC. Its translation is CATKYRQGPTYEQYV.

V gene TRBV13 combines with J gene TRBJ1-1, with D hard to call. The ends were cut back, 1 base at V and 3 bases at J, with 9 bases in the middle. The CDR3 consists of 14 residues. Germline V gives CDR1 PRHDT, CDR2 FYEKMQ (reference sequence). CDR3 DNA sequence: TGTGCCAGCAGCTTAGAGGCAGCGGACACTGAAGCTTTCTTT. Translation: CASSLEAADTEAFF.